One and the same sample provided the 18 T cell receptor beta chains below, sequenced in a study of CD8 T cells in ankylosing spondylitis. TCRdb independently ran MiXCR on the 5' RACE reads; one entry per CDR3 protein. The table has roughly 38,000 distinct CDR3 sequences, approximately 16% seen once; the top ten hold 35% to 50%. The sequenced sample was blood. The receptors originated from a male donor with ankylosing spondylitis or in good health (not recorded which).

The CDR3 DNA is TGTGCCAGCAGAGCAGGCCAGGGGGCTTTCTACGAGCAGTACGTC. This encodes CASRAGQGAFYEQYV. The gene calls are TRBV6-2 or TRBV6-3 and TRBJ2-7; 8 positions match TRBD1. CDR1 MNHEY and CDR2 SVGEGT come from the germline V gene. The CDR3 sequence is 15 residues long. V shed 6 bases and J 3 bases; nucleotides not matched to a gene: 10.

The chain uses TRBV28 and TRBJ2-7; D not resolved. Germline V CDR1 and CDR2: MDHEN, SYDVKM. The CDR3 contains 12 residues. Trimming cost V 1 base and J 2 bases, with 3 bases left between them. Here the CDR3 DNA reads TGTGCCAGCAGTTTATCCCCCTACGAGCAGTACTTC. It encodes CASSLSPYEQYF.

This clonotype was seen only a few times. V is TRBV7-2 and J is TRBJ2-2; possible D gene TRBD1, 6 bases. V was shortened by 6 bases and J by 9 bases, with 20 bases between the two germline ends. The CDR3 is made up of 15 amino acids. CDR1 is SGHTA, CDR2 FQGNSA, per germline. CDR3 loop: CASRTPGVIRRELFF. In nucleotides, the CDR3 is TGTGCCAGCAGGACTCCAGGGGTTATTCGCCGGGAGCTGTTTTTT.

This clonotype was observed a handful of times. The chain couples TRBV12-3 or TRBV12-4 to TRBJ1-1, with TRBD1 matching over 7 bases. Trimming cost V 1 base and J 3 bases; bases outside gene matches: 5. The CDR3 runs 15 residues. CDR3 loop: CASSLGQDRDTEAFF. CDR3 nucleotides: TGTGCCAGCAGTTTAGGCCAAGACAGGGACACTGAAGCTTTCTTT.

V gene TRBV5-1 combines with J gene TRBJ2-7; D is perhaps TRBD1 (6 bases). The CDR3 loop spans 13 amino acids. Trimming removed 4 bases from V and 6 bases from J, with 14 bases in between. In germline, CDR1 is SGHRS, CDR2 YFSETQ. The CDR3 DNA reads TGCGCCAGCAGCGATCTACAGGGAAGCGAGCAGTACTTC. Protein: CASSDLQGSEQYF.

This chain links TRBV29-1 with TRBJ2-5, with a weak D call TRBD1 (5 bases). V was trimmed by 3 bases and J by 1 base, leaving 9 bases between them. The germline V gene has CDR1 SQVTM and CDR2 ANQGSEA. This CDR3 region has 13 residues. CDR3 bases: TGCAGCGTTGATGACAGTTTCCAAGAGACCCAGTACTTC. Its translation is CSVDDSFQETQYF.

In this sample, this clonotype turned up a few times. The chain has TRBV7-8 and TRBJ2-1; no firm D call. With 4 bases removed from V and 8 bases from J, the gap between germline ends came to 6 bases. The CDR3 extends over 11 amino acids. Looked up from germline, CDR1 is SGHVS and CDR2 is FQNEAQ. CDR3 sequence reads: CASSWSHEQFF. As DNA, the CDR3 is TGTGCCAGCAGCTGGAGCCATGAGCAGTTCTTC.

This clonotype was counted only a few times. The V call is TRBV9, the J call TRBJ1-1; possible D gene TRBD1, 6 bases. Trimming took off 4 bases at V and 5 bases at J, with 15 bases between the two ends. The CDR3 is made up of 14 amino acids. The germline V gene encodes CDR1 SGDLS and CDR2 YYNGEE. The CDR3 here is CASSPRQGQTEAFF. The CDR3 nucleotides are TGTGCCAGCAGCCCCCGCCAGGGGCAAACTGAAGCTTTCTTT.

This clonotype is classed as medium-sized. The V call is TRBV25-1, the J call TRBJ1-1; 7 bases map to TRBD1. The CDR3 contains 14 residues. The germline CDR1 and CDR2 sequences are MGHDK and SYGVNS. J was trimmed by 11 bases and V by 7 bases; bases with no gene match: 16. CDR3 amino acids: CASTGGDSREKAFF. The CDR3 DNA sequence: TGTGCCAGCACAGGCGGGGACAGCCGCGAGAAGGCTTTCTTT.

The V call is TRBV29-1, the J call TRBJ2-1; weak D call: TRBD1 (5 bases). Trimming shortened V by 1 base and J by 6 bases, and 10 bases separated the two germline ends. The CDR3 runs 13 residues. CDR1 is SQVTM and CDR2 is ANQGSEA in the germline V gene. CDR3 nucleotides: TGCAGCGTTGAAGCTGCCACAGGCAATGAGCAGTTCTTC. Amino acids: CSVEAATGNEQFF.

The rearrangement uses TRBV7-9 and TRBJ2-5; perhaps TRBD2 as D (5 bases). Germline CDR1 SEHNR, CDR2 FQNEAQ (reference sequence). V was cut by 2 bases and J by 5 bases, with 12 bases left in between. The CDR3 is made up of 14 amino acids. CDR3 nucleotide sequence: TGTGCCAGCAGCTTAACTAGAGAAGAGGAGACCCAGTACTTC. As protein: CASSLTREEETQYF. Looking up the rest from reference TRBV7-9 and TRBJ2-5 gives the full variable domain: DTGVSQNPRHKITKRGQNVTFRCDPISEHNRLYWYRQTLGQGPEFLTYFQNEAQLEKSRLLSDRFSAERPKGSFSTLEIQRTEQGDSAMYLCASSLTREEETQYFGPGTRLLVL.

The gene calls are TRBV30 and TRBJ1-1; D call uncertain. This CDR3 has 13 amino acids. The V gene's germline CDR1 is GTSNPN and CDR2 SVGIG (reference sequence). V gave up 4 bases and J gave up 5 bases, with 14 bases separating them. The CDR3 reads CAWTLVRDTEAFF. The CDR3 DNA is TGTGCCTGGACTCTAGTTCGGGATACTGAAGCTTTCTTT.

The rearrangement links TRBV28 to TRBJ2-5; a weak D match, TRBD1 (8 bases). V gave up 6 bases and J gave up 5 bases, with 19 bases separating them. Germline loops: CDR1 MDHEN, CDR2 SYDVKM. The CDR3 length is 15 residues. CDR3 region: CASRFTGGGGETQYF. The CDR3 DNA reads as TGTGCCAGCAGGTTCACAGGGGGAGGGGGGGAGACCCAGTACTTC. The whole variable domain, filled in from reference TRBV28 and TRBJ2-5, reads DVKVTQSSRYLVKRTGEKVFLECVQDMDHENMFWYRQDPGLGLRLIYFSYDVKMKEKGDIPEGYSVSREKKERFSLILESASTNQTSMYLCASRFTGGGGETQYFGPGTRLLVL.

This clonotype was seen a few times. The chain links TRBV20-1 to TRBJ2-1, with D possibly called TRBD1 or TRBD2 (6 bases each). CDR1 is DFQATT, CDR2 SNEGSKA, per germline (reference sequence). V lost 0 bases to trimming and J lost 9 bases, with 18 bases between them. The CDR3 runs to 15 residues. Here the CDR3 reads CSARDQGGPSGEQFF. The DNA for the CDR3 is TGCAGTGCTAGAGATCAAGGGGGGCCCAGCGGTGAGCAGTTCTTC.

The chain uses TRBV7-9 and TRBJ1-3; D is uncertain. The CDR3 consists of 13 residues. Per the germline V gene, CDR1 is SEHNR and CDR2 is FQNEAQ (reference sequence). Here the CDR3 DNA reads TGTGTCCCCGGCCGAAGCTCTGGAAACACCATATATTTT. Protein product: CVPGRSSGNTIYF.

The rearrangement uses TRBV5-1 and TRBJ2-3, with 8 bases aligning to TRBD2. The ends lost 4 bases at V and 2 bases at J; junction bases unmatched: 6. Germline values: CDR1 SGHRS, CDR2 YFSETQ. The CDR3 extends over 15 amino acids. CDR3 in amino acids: CASSVLAGPTDTQYF. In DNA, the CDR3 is TGCGCCAGCAGCGTCCTAGCGGGTCCCACAGATACGCAGTATTTT.

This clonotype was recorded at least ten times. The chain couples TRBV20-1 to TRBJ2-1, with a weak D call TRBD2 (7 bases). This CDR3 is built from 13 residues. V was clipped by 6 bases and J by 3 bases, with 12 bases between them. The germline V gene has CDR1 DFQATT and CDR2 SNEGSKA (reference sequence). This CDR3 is CSAPGGLYNEQFF. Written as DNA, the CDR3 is TGCAGTGCCCCGGGGGGCCTCTACAATGAGCAGTTCTTC.

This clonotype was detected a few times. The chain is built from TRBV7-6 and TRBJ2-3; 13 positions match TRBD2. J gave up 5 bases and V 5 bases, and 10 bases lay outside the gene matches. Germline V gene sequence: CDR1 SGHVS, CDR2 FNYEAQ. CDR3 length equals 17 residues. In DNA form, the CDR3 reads TGTGCCAGCAGCCCCTGGACTAGCGGGGGCCCTGGAGATACGCAGTATTTT. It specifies CASSPWTSGGPGDTQYF.